This TCR beta chain was identified during a study of blood T cells in healthy people across ages. The CDR3 length is 13 residues. The sample holds many counts of this clonotype. Its antigen is not identified. Whole-study results and caveats: In long-lived donors, naive CD4+ cell counts and diversity exceeded those of aged donors.

A J-beta primer mix and a sample-barcoded 5' primer were used in a second PCR of roughly 7 to 12 cycles. Each of the cDNA molecules was tagged by a template-switch adaptor with 12 random nucleotides. TCRdb called the 5' RACE reads again in MiXCR, with one record for every CDR3 protein. Of approximately 700,000 distinct CDR3 sequences in the sample, around 32% were seen once. The sample consisted of blood. The gene calls are TRBV21-1 and TRBJ2-7; the listed D gene, TRBD1, was not tested against the DNA. TRBV21-1 is a documented pseudogene. This TCR was sampled from a woman aged 80 or over in good health. The CDR3 is CASSKGRDYEQYF. CDR3 DNA: TGTGCCAGCAGCAAGGGAAGGGACTACGAGCAGTACTTC.